These 15 T cell receptor beta chains originate from one sample sequenced in a study of cytomegalovirus exposure and HLA in healthy donors. Primers included in the PCR were 60 Vbeta and 13 Jbeta primers. The data were produced by immunoSEQ multiplex PCR, yet TCRdb's version contains in-frame clones alone and is incomplete. The data hold some 170,000 clones, with about 72% observed a single time. The source material was PBMCs. The receptors derive from a human donor in good health.

The CDR3 sequence: CASSSKVIFRVQETQYF. Written as DNA, the CDR3 is TGTGCCAGCAGCTCCAAGGTTATATTCAGGGTCCAAGAGACCCAGTACTTC. The J gene is TRBJ2-5, the V gene TRBV7-9, with D perhaps matching TRBD1 (5 bases). Germline CDR1 reads SEHNR; CDR2 reads FQNEAQ (reference sequence). Trimming stripped 4 bases from V and 1 base from J, with 19 bases between. The CDR3 extends over 17 amino acids.

V usage is TRBV7-2 and J usage is TRBJ2-7; 8 bases map to TRBD1. Germline V gene lookup returns CDR1 SGHTA and CDR2 FQGNSA. The CDR3 contains 15 residues. V shed 2 bases and J 2 bases; nucleotides not matched to a gene: 5. The CDR3 DNA reads TGTGCCAGCAGCTTACAAAACAGGGGGACCTACGAGCAGTACTTC. It codes for CASSLQNRGTYEQYF.

This clone has a single count. J is TRBJ1-1 and V is TRBV10-3; D is undetermined. Germline CDR1 ENHRY, CDR2 SYGVKD. Trimming took off 6 bases at V and 5 bases at J, with 13 bases between the two ends. The CDR3 contains 13 residues. For the CDR3, the DNA is TGTGCCATCAGCCGAGAGGGTGATACTGAAGCTTTCTTT. This encodes CAISREGDTEAFF.

This chain joins TRBV13 and TRBJ2-3; 7 nucleotides agree with TRBD2. This CDR3 is 15 amino acids long. Losses at the gene ends were 5 bases for V and 7 bases for J; bases not matched to a gene: 12. CDR1 and CDR2 (germline): PRHDT, FYEKMQ (reference sequence). CDR3 sequence reads: CASSKGRGAGNTQYF. The CDR3 coding sequence is TGTGCCAGCAGCAAGGGGAGGGGAGCGGGAAATACGCAGTATTTT. Supplemented by reference TRBV13 and TRBJ2-3, the full variable domain reads AAGVIQSPRHLIKEKRETATLKCYPIPRHDTVYWYQQGPGQDPQFLISFYEKMQSDKGSIPDRFSAQQFSDYHSELNMSSLELGDSALYFCASSKGRGAGNTQYFGPGTRLTVL.

The chain links TRBV6-5 to TRBJ1-2; D perhaps matches TRBD1 (6 bases). The length of the CDR3 is 14 residues. Trimming stripped 5 bases from V and 4 bases from J, with 14 bases between. From germline, CDR1 is MNHEY and CDR2 SVGAGI. The CDR3 nucleotides are TGTGCCAGCAGTACCGGGACACAGCCCTATGGCTACACCTTC. It specifies CASSTGTQPYGYTF.

V gene TRBV4-1 combines with J gene TRBJ1-5; D possibly corresponds to TRBD1 (5 bases). V gave up 2 bases and J gave up 4 bases, with 9 bases separating them. CDR3 length: 14 residues. Looked up from germline, CDR1 is MGHRA and CDR2 is YSYEKL. CDR3 bases: TGCGCCAGCAGCCAACTCAGGGTAAATCAGCCCCAGCATTTT. It translates to CASSQLRVNQPQHF.

The chain links TRBV30 to TRBJ2-2; 8 bases agree with TRBD2. CDR1 GTSNPN and CDR2 SVGIG come from the germline V gene (reference sequence). CDR3 length equals 15 residues. V gave up 1 base and J gave up 3 bases; unmatched junction bases: 4. The CDR3 spells CAWSGPGLDTGELFF. Here the CDR3 DNA reads TGTGCCTGGAGTGGCCCGGGACTAGACACCGGGGAGCTGTTTTTT.

CDR3 DNA sequence: TGTGCCAGCAGCTTAGGGGGACTAGCGGGGGAACGGCAGTATTTT. Residues: CASSLGGLAGERQYF. V is TRBV7-6 and J is TRBJ2-3; 14 nucleotides agree with TRBD2. Germline-derived CDR1 and CDR2 are SGHVS and FNYEAQ. V trimming: 1 base; J trimming: 11 bases; junction bases outside the gene matches: 5. CDR3 size: 15 residues.

The rearrangement joins TRBV2 to TRBJ1-1; D is unclear. V lost 8 bases and J lost 1, with 11 bases in between. Germline V gives CDR1 SNHLY, CDR2 FYNNEI. The CDR3 is 13 amino acids. CDR3 sequence: CASRKEGNTEAFF. The DNA of the CDR3 is TGTGCCAGCCGCAAAGAGGGGAACACTGAAGCTTTCTTT.

This chain links TRBV5-1 with TRBJ2-3, with a possible D match to TRBD2 (6 bases). Per germline, CDR1 SGHRS and CDR2 YFSETQ. The V end was cut by 4 bases, the J end by 2 bases, with 17 bases between. The CDR3 is 16 amino acids. For the CDR3, the DNA is TGCGCCAGCAGCGCGGCGGGGAGCCGGTTCACAGATACGCAGTATTTT. It specifies CASSAAGSRFTDTQYF. Full variable domain (rest looked up from reference TRBV5-1 and TRBJ2-3): KAGVTQTPRYLIKTRGQQVTLSCSPISGHRSVSWYQQTPGQGLQFLFEYFSETQRNKGNFPGRFSGRQFSNSRSEMNVSTLELGDSALYLCASSAAGSRFTDTQYFGPGTRLTVL.

This chain connects TRBV27 to TRBJ1-4; D unclear. The CDR3 sequence is 14 residues long. CDR1 and CDR2 from the germline V gene are MNHEY and SMNVEV (reference sequence). V lost 0 bases and J lost 7, with 9 bases in between. DNA for the CDR3: TGTGCCAGCAGTTTATCGGCGGGTATTGAAAAACTGTTTTTT. Protein: CASSLSAGIEKLFF.

V and J are TRBV7-9 and TRBJ2-3; TRBD2 aligns across 13 bases. There are 14 residues in the CDR3. Losses at the gene ends were 4 bases for V and 5 bases for J; bases not matched to a gene: 0. Germline V gene lookup returns CDR1 SEHNR and CDR2 FQNEAQ (reference sequence). CDR3 sequence: CASSWTSGGDTQYF. The CDR3 nucleotides read TGTGCCAGCAGCTGGACTAGCGGGGGAGATACGCAGTATTTT.

This chain connects TRBV5-1 to TRBJ2-7; D might be TRBD1 (5 bases). CDR1 is SGHRS and CDR2 is YFSETQ in the germline V gene. The length of the CDR3 is 12 residues. V was shortened by 4 bases and J by 2 bases, with 7 bases between the two germline ends. The chain's CDR3 is CASSAQAYEQYF. CDR3 DNA sequence: TGCGCCAGCAGCGCACAGGCCTACGAGCAGTACTTC.

This rearrangement joins TRBV19 to TRBJ1-2; no firm D call. CDR1 is LNHDA and CDR2 is SQIVND in the germline V gene (reference sequence). The germline V and J ends were trimmed by 4 bases and 6 bases, with 12 bases remaining between them. CDR3 length: 13 amino acids. CDR3 coding DNA: TGTGCCAGTAGTAGTACAGTAACCGATGGCTACACCTTC. It specifies CASSSTVTDGYTF.

This sequence joins TRBV4-3 and TRBJ2-3; 15 nucleotides agree with TRBD2. There are 16 residues in the CDR3. Germline V gives CDR1 LGHNA, CDR2 YSLEER. V shed 4 bases and J 5 bases; nucleotides not matched to a gene: 4. In nucleotides, the CDR3 is TGCGCCAGCAGCCGGACTAGCGGGGGGGTGGGAGATACGCAGTATTTT. It translates to CASSRTSGGVGDTQYF.